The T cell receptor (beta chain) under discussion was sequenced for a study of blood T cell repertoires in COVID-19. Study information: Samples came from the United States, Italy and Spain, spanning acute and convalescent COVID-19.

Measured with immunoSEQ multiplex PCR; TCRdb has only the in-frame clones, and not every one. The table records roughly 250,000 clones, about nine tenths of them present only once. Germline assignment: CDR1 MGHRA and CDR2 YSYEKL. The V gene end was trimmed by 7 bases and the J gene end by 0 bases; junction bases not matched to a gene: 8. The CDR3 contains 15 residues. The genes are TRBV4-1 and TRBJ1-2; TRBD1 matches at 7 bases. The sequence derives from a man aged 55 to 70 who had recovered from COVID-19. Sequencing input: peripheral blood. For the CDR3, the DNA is TGCGCCAGCACGTTTGGGACAGCCACTAACTATGGCTACACCTTC. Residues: CASTFGTATNYGYTF.